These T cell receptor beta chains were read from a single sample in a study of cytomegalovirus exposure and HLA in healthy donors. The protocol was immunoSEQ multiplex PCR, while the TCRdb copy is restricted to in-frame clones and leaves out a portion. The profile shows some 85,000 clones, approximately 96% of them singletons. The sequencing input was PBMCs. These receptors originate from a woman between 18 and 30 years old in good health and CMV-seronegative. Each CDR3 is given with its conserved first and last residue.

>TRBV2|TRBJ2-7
CASSPGQGESYEQYF
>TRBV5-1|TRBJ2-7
CASSSGGSGEQYF
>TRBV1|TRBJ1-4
CTSGQGEKLFF
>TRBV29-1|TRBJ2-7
CSVAGGSRISYEQYF
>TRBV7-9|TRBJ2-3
CASSSERGGDTQYF
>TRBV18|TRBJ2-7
CASSPPQRERYEQYF
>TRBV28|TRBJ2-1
CASSLSGRVNEQFF
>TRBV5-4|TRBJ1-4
CAGGVPGEKLFF
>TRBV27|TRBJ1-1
CASSLSSTGGGTEAFF
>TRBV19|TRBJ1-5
CASSIGDRVNQPQHF
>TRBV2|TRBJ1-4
CASSPRQFTNEKLFF
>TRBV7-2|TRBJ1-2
CASSPDPQGAGGYTF
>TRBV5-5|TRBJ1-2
CASSWGPGTPDNYGYTF
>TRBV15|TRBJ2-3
CATSRDRGRGADTQYF
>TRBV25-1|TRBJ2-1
CASSEGSSGRGNEQFF
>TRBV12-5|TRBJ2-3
CASGLGEHSTDTQYF
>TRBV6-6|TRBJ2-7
CASSYEGETYEQYF
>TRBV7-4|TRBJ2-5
CVPGTSGRGTQETQYF
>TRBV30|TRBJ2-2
CAWSVLSGELFF
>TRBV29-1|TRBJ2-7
CSVYGQGAYEQYF
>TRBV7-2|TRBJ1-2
CASSLVSAHRGGGYGYTF
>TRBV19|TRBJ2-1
CASSIGEELDNEQFF
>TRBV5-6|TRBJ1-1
CASSWTNTEAFF
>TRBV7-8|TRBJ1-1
CASSLGRGLYTEAFF
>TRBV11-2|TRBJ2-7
CASSPGLAGSNEQYF
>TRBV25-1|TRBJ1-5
CASSGQGNQPQHF
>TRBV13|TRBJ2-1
CASSWLLAYSYNEQFF
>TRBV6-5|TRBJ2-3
CASSYTEFVTDTQYF
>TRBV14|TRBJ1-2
CASSLRQANYGYTF